The clone carrying this TCR beta chain was seen at least ten times. Its target is not known. Germline V gives CDR1 KGHSH, CDR2 LQKENI. This CDR3 is built from 14 residues. Trimming removed 1 base from V and 5 bases from J, with 12 bases in between. TCRdb used MiXCR to reprocess the 5' RACE reads, holding one entry per CDR3 protein. The sample gives approximately 330,000 distinct CDR3 sequences, over 3.5% of which show up once; just under 25% is in the top ten. The sample is drawn from a study of T cells after yellow fever vaccination. Study-level findings and limits: One caveat is that FACS-sorted repertoires could contain abundant clonotypes contaminating from the bulk population. Post-booster reappearance was seen for most primary-vaccination clones (roughly 96% CD4, about 90% CD8).

V is TRBV18 and J is TRBJ2-7, with D perhaps TRBD2 (7 bases). The sequences come from PBMCs, collected 5 days after the yellow fever booster vaccination. This receptor was obtained from a young man who received the YFV17D yellow fever vaccine. The CDR3 region has the DNA TGTGCCAGCTCACCACTGGAGGGGGGGGACGAGCAGTACTTC. Translated: CASSPLEGGDEQYF.